The 26 T cell receptor beta chains below were found in one sample sequenced in a study of shared T cell receptors in the human thymus. The method was immunoSEQ multiplex PCR; TCRdb's version includes in-frame clones alone and lacks a portion of them. Among hundreds of thousands of clones, 95% were seen once, and the ten largest hold about 0.02%. Sequencing was performed on thymocytes. These receptors all come from a human donor.

This clone appeared once. The rearrangement links TRBV7-9 to TRBJ2-4; 9 bases align to TRBD2. With 0 bases clipped from V and 3 bases from J, the junction kept 9 bases outside the gene matches. Germline V lookup: CDR1 SEHNR, CDR2 FQNEAQ (reference sequence). This CDR3 comprises 18 residues. Here the CDR3 reads CASSLASGSFGDKNIQYF. The CDR3 DNA sequence: TGTGCCAGCAGCTTAGCTAGCGGGAGTTTTGGTGACAAAAACATTCAGTACTTC.

The V gene is TRBV6-5, the J gene TRBJ2-7; D possibly uses TRBD1 or TRBD2 (5 bases each). The CDR3 has 13 residues. Trimming removed 2 bases from V and 4 bases from J, with 9 bases in between. Germline V gene sequence: CDR1 MNHEY, CDR2 SVGAGI. In DNA form, the CDR3 reads TGTGCCAGCAGTTACGGGACGGGATACGAGCAGTACTTC. Translating it yields CASSYGTGYEQYF.

The chain couples TRBV21-1 to TRBJ2-1; the table calls TRBD2, which could not be checked here. TRBV21-1 is recorded as a pseudogene. The CDR3 totals 12 residues. CDR3 nucleotide sequence: TGTGCCAGCAGCAAAGCCCGGGATGAGCAGTTCTTC. Its protein product is CASSKARDEQFF.

The rearrangement uses TRBV27 and TRBJ2-5; 14 bases map to TRBD2. Per germline, CDR1 MNHEY and CDR2 SMNVEV (reference sequence). The CDR3 loop spans 18 amino acids. The V gene end was trimmed by 4 bases and the J gene end by 2 bases; junction bases not matched to a gene: 9. CDR3 bases: TGTGCCAGCAGTTCCAGACTAGCGGGAGGGAGGTGGCAAGAGACCCAGTACTTC. Encoded protein: CASSSRLAGGRWQETQYF.

The J gene is TRBJ2-3, the V gene TRBV11-2; D is perhaps TRBD2 (5 bases). The CDR3 is 12 amino acids. Trimming took 5 bases from V and 6 from J, leaving 9 bases between them. The germline V gene encodes CDR1 SGHAT and CDR2 FQNNGV. This CDR3 is CASSADLDTQYF. The CDR3 DNA reads as TGTGCCAGCAGCGCGGACTTGGATACGCAGTATTTT. Variable domain in full (rest from reference TRBV11-2 and TRBJ2-3): EAGVAQSPRYKIIEKRQSVAFWCNPISGHATLYWYQQILGQGPKLLIQFQNNGVVDDSQLPKDRFSAERLKGVDSTLKIQPAKLEDSAVYLCASSADLDTQYFGPGTRLTVL.

The gene calls are TRBV12-2 and TRBJ1-1; the D call TRBD1 from the table was never checked on the DNA. TRBV12-2 is deemed a pseudogene. The CDR3 loop spans 14 amino acids. DNA of the CDR3: TGTGCAAGTCGCTTACTAGGGGGGAACACTGAAGCTTTCTTT. Translated: CASRLLGGNTEAFF.

The CDR3 nucleotides read TGTGCCAGCAGCGTAGGAGGGTCCGGGGCCAAAAACATTCAGTACTTC. This sequence encodes CASSVGGSGAKNIQYF. The gene calls are TRBV9 and TRBJ2-4; possibly TRBD2 for D (5 bases). Germline V gene sequence: CDR1 SGDLS, CDR2 YYNGEE. The CDR3 has 16 amino acids. The ends were cut back, 0 bases at V and 1 base at J, with 11 bases in the middle. Looking up the rest from reference TRBV9 and TRBJ2-4 gives the full variable domain: DSGVTQTPKHLITATGQRVTLRCSPRSGDLSVYWYQQSLDQGLQFLIQYYNGEERAKGNILERFSAQQFPDLHSELNLSSLELGDSALYFCASSVGGSGAKNIQYFGAGTRLSVL.

The chain combines TRBV7-3 with TRBJ2-7; TRBD2 matches at 14 bases. The V gene's germline CDR1 is SGHTA and CDR2 FQGTGA. This CDR3 is built from 15 residues. The V segment lost 5 bases and the J segment 5 bases; nucleotides outside the gene matches: 5. For the CDR3, the DNA is TGTGCCAGCAGCCCCCGACTAGCGGGAGGGGACGAGCAGTACTTC. Translation: CASSPRLAGGDEQYF.

This chain connects TRBV7-2 to TRBJ1-3; 8 nucleotides align to TRBD1. The CDR3 has 19 amino acids. Germline CDR1 reads SGHTA; CDR2 reads FQGNSA. V lost 5 bases to trimming and J lost 4 bases; unmatched junction nucleotides: 19. The CDR3, as DNA: TGTGCCAGCAGCCAATCCAGGGGGCCTCTACCCTGCGTAGGAAACACCATATATTTT. It codes for CASSQSRGPLPCVGNTIYF.

V is TRBV28 and J is TRBJ2-2, with 8 bases lining up with TRBD2. Losses at the gene ends were 2 bases for V and 3 bases for J; bases not matched to a gene: 17. CDR1 is MDHEN and CDR2 is SYDVKM in the germline V gene. The CDR3 has 20 amino acids. CDR3 sequence: CASSLNNLTSGLEHTGELFF. The CDR3, as DNA: TGTGCCAGCAGTTTAAATAACCTTACTAGCGGTCTGGAGCACACCGGGGAGCTGTTTTTT.

This clone was observed a few times. The chain carries TRBV6-1 and TRBJ2-7; TRBD2 matches 15 bases. The J segment lost 6 bases and the V segment lost 1 base, leaving 4 bases of the junction unmatched. Germline CDR1 and CDR2: MNHNS and SASEGT. This CDR3 is built from 16 residues. The CDR3 is CASSEVGTSGRSEQYF. In nucleotides, the CDR3 is TGTGCCAGCAGTGAAGTAGGGACTAGCGGGAGGAGCGAGCAGTACTTC.

This chain links TRBV2 with TRBJ2-2; 7 nucleotides agree with TRBD2. The CDR3 runs 12 residues. V was pared by 10 bases and J by 5 bases, with 4 bases of the junction left unmatched. Per germline, CDR1 SNHLY and CDR2 FYNNEI. CDR3: CATRTRTGELFF. For the CDR3, the DNA is TGTGCCACCAGGACTAGGACCGGGGAGCTGTTTTTT.

The rearrangement links TRBV5-6 to TRBJ2-5; maybe TRBD1 (6 bases). Trimming took 0 bases from V and 4 from J, leaving 19 bases between them. The CDR3 spans 17 residues. In germline, CDR1 is SGHDT, CDR2 YYEEEE. The CDR3 region has the DNA TGTGCCAGCAGCTTGGGTAAACAGGGAGCGCCAAGAGAGACCCAGTACTTC. Amino acid sequence: CASSLGKQGAPRETQYF.

This clone has a single count. This rearrangement joins TRBV4-1 to TRBJ2-5; the match to TRBD2 covers 7 bases. Germline assignment: CDR1 MGHRA and CDR2 YSYEKL. The trim removed 0 bases at V and 6 bases at J, leaving 7 bases unmatched. The CDR3 has 15 residues. In DNA, the CDR3 is TGCGCCAGCAGCCAAGAGGGGCTAGCGGTAAAGACCCAGTACTTC. Translated: CASSQEGLAVKTQYF.

The CDR3 DNA sequence: TGTGCCAGCAGCTTAGATAGGCGACAGGGGGGGATTGTGAACACTGAAGCTTTCTTT. Translation: CASSLDRRQGGIVNTEAFF. V is TRBV11-2 and J is TRBJ1-1; 9 positions match TRBD1. CDR3 length equals 19 residues. CDR1 and CDR2 from the germline V gene are SGHAT and FQNNGV. V lost 0 bases and J lost 0; bases outside the gene matches: 11.

The rearrangement uses TRBV9 and TRBJ2-7; 10 positions agree with TRBD1. The germline V gene has CDR1 SGDLS and CDR2 YYNGEE. J gave up 7 bases and V 3 bases, and 13 bases lay outside the gene matches. CDR3 length: 16 amino acids. The CDR3 here is CASSASLTGGLREQYF. The CDR3 nucleotides read TGTGCCAGCAGCGCCTCACTGACAGGGGGCTTAAGGGAGCAGTACTTC. The complete variable domain, with remaining parts taken from reference TRBV9 and TRBJ2-7, reads DSGVTQTPKHLITATGQRVTLRCSPRSGDLSVYWYQQSLDQGLQFLIQYYNGEERAKGNILERFSAQQFPDLHSELNLSSLELGDSALYFCASSASLTGGLREQYFGPGTRLTVT.

The rearrangement joins TRBV14 to TRBJ1-2; D ambiguous. Trimming cost V 0 bases and J 8 bases, with 16 bases left between them. This CDR3 is built from 15 residues. Germline V gene sequence: CDR1 SGHDN, CDR2 FVKESK. CDR3 in DNA: TGTGCCAGCAGCCAAGATGGTTTGCGGGGTTACGGCTACACCTTC. It is translated as CASSQDGLRGYGYTF.

The chain employs TRBV5-1 and TRBJ2-1; the match to TRBD2 covers 10 bases. The V and J ends lost 3 bases and 0 bases, in that order; junction bases with no gene match: 12. Looked up from germline, CDR1 is SGHRS and CDR2 is YFSETQ. CDR3 length: 19 residues. CDR3 DNA: TGCGCCAGCAGCTCAGGACTAGCGGCGAACCCCAGCTCCTACAATGAGCAGTTCTTC. Amino acid sequence: CASSSGLAANPSSYNEQFF.

The V call is TRBV4-1, the J call TRBJ1-5; a weak D match, TRBD1 (6 bases). V lost 0 bases and J lost 0, with 27 bases in between. Germline lookup yields CDR1 MGHRA and CDR2 YSYEKL. The CDR3 length is 22 residues. The CDR3 sequence: CASSQDYKGSGRGDNSNQPQHF. In DNA, the CDR3 is TGCGCCAGCAGCCAAGACTATAAAGGGAGTGGCAGGGGCGATAATAGCAATCAGCCCCAGCATTTT.

The chain couples TRBV19 to TRBJ2-1; 10 bases fit TRBD2. The germline V gene encodes CDR1 LNHDA and CDR2 SQIVND (reference sequence). CDR3 size: 15 residues. V dropped 3 bases and J dropped 7; count of bases not matched to a gene: 6. The CDR3 is CASSMELAGKNEQFF. CDR3 sequence (DNA): TGTGCCAGTAGTATGGAACTAGCGGGGAAAAATGAGCAGTTCTTC.

The rearrangement links TRBV7-2 to TRBJ1-5, with D tentatively TRBD1 (5 bases). CDR3 size: 14 residues. Germline loops: CDR1 SGHTA, CDR2 FQGNSA. With 4 bases removed from V and 6 bases from J, the gap between germline ends came to 13 bases. The CDR3 reads CASSSGTALQPQHF. The CDR3 nucleotides read TGTGCCAGCAGCTCCGGGACGGCGCTTCAGCCCCAGCATTTT.

This chain connects TRBV5-4 to TRBJ2-7; D ambiguous. The CDR3 totals 13 residues. Trimming cost V 2 bases and J 1 base, with 7 bases left between them. Per the germline V gene, CDR1 is SGHNT and CDR2 is YYREEE (reference sequence). CDR3 protein: CASSFSPSYEQYF. The CDR3 nucleotides read TGTGCCAGCAGCTTTAGCCCGTCCTACGAGCAGTACTTC.

This clone was recorded only once. The chain has TRBV5-6 and TRBJ2-7; tentative D call: TRBD1 (6 bases). The CDR3 spans 16 residues. From germline, CDR1 is SGHDT and CDR2 YYEEEE. V lost 0 bases to trimming and J lost 2 bases, with 15 bases between them. CDR3 loop: CASSLGTGWIAYEQYF. The CDR3 coding sequence is TGTGCCAGCAGCTTGGGAACAGGGTGGATCGCCTACGAGCAGTACTTC.

The chain joins TRBV6-1 to TRBJ2-3; D is perhaps TRBD2 (6 bases). This CDR3 is built from 15 residues. Germline V gene data show CDR1 as MNHNS and CDR2 as SASEGT. V lost 5 bases and J 2 bases, leaving 14 bases between the germline ends. The CDR3: CASSFRDSSTDTQYF. As DNA, the CDR3 is TGTGCCAGCAGTTTCCGGGACTCCTCCACAGATACGCAGTATTTT.

In its sample, this clone was seen once. The chain recombines TRBV27 with TRBJ1-5, with 7 bases matching TRBD1. CDR3 length: 17 residues. J was trimmed by 6 bases and V by 2 bases; bases with no gene match: 13. CDR1 and CDR2 (germline): MNHEY, SMNVEV (reference sequence). This chain's CDR3 is CASSLGGRGRVIQPQHF. DNA of the CDR3: TGTGCCAGCAGTTTAGGGGGGAGGGGGCGCGTTATTCAGCCCCAGCATTTT.

This rearrangement joins TRBV30 to TRBJ1-2, with a tentative D call TRBD1 (6 bases). The CDR3 covers 12 residues. V lost 0 bases, J lost 10 bases, and 12 bases lay in between. Germline V gene sequence: CDR1 GTSNPN, CDR2 SVGIG (reference sequence). The CDR3 loop is CAWSVGQIPYTF. The DNA for the CDR3 is TGTGCCTGGAGTGTAGGACAGATCCCCTACACCTTC.